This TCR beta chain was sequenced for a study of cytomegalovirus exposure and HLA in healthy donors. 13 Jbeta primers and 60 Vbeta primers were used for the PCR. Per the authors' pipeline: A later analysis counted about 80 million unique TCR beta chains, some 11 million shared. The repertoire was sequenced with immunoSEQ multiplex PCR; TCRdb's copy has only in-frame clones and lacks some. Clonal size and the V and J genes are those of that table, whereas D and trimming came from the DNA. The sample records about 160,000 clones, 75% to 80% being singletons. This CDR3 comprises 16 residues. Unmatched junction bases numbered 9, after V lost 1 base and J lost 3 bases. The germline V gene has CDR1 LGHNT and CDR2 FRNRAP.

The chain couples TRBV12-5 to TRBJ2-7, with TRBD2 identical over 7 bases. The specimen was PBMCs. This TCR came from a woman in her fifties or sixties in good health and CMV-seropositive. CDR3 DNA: TGTGCTAGTGGTTTGGGTGCGGGAGAGGGACGCTACGAGCAGTACTTC. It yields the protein CASGLGAGEGRYEQYF. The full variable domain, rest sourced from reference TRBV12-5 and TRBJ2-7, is DARVTQTPRHKVTEMGQEVTMRCQPILGHNTVFWYRQTMMQGLELLAYFRNRAPLDDSGMPKDRFSAEMPDATLATLKIQPSEPRDSAVYFCASGLGAGEGRYEQYFGPGTRLTVT.